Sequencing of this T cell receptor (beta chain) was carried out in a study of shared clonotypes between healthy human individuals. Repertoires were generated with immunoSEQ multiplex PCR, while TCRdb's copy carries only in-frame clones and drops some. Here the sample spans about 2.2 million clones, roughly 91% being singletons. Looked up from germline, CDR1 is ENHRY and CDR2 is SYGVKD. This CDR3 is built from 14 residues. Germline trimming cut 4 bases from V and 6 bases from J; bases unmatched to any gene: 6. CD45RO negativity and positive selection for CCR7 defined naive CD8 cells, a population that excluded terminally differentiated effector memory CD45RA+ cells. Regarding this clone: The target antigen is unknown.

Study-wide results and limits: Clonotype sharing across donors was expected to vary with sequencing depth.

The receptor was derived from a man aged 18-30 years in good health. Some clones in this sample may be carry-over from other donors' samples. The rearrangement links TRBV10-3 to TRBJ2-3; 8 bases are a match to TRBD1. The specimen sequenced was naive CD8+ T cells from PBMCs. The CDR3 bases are TGTGCCATCAGTGGGACAGGGCCTTTTGATACGCAGTATTTT. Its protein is CAISGTGPFDTQYF.